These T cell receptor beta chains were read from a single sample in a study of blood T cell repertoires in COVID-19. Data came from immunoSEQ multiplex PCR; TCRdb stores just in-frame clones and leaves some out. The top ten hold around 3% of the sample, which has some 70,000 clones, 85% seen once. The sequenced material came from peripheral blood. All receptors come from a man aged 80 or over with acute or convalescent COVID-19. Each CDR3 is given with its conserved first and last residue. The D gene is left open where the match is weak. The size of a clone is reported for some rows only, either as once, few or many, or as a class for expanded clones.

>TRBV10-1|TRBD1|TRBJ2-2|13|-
TGCGCCAGCAGCGCGGACAGGCACGGGGAGCTGTTTTTT
CASSADRHGELFF
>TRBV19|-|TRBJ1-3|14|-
TGTGCCAGTAGTATTCGGAGCTCTGGAAACACCATATATTTT
CASSIRSSGNTIYF
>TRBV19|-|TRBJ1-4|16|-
TGTGCCAGTAGTGATTTTTTAGCCTCGGCTAATGAAAAACTGTTTTTT
CASSDFLASANEKLFF
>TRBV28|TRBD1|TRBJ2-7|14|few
TGTGCCAGCATCGGAAGGGACAGGGTGCTCGAGCAGTACTTC
CASIGRDRVLEQYF
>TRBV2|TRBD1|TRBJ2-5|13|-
TGTGCCAGCACCCGGGACAGACAAGAGACCCAGTACTTC
CASTRDRQETQYF
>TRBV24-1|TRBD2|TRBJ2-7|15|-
TGTGCCACCAGTGATTCTCTAGCGGGTTCCTACGAGCAGTACTTC
CATSDSLAGSYEQYF
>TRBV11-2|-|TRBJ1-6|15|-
TGTGCCAGCAGCTTAGAAAAGGGGGTGAATTCACCCCTCCACTTT
CASSLEKGVNSPLHF
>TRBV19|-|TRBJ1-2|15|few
TGTGCCAGTAGTATTACAGATCTTGGTAACTATGGCTACACCTTC
CASSITDLGNYGYTF
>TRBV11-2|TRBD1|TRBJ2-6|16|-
TGTGCCAGCAGGACAGGGTTTTCCTCTGGGGCCAACGTCCTGACTTTC
CASRTGFSSGANVLTF
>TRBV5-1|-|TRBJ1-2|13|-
TGCGCCAGCAGCCTGTTGGGAACGGGAGGCTACACCTTC
CASSLLGTGGYTF
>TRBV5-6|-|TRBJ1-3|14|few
TGTGCCAGCAGCAGGACAAGCTCTGGAAACACCATATATTTT
CASSRTSSGNTIYF
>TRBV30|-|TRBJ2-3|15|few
TGTGCCTGGAGTACAGGGACACTGTGGGAAGATACGCAGTATTTT
CAWSTGTLWEDTQYF
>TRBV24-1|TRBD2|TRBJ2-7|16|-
TGTGCCACCAGTGATCGCCGGACTAGCGGGAGTTACGAGCAGTACTTC
CATSDRRTSGSYEQYF
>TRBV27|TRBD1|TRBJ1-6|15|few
TGTGCCAGCGGATCGGACAGGGTTGTTAATTCACCCCTCCACTTT
CASGSDRVVNSPLHF
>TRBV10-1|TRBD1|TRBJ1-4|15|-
TGCGCCAGCACGGGACAGGGGGCCTCTAATGAAAAACTGTTTTTT
CASTGQGASNEKLFF
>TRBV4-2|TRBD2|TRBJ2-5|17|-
TGTGCCAGCAGCCAAGAAGAGAATAGCGGGAGAAGGGAGACCCAGTACTTC
CASSQEENSGRRETQYF
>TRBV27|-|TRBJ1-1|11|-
TGTGCCAGCAGTTCAGGTTTGATGGCTTTCTTT
CASSSGLMAFF
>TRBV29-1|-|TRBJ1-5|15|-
TGCAGCGTTCCGCATAGACTCACCTGGAATCAGCCCCAGCATTTT
CSVPHRLTWNQPQHF
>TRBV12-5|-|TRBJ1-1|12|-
TGTGCTAGTGGTTTTTCGGGGGTTCAAGCTTTCTTT
CASGFSGVQAFF
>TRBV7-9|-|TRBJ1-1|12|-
TGTGCCAGCAGCCGGGGGGCTTCTGAAGCTTTCTTT
CASSRGASEAFF
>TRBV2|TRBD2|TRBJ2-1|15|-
TGTGCCAGCAGGCTAGCGGGAGGGCCGGTCAATGAGCAGTTCTTC
CASRLAGGPVNEQFF
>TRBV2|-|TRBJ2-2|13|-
TGTGCCACCCGAACAGGGTTGGGCGGGGAGCTGTTTTTT
CATRTGLGGELFF
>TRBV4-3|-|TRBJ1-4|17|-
TGCGCCAGCAGCCAAGAATATGTACGCGGGAGAAATGAAAAACTGTTTTTT
CASSQEYVRGRNEKLFF
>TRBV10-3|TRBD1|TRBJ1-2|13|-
TGTGCCATCAGGAGGACAGGCGGCTATGGCTACACCTTC
CAIRRTGGYGYTF
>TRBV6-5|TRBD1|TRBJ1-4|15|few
TGTGCCAGCAGACGGGAGACAGGGGTTTGGGAAAAACTGTTTTTT
CASRRETGVWEKLFF
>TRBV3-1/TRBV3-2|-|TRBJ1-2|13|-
TGTGCCAGCAGCCAAGGTCGAGAGGCTGGCTACACCTTC
CASSQGREAGYTF
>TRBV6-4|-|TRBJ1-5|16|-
TGTGCCAGCCGACGGACAAAGAAGGGCTACAATCAGCCCCAGCATTTT
CASRRTKKGYNQPQHF
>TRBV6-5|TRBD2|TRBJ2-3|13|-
TGTGCCAGCATGCGGGACGGGAGGAATACGCAGTATTTT
CASMRDGRNTQYF
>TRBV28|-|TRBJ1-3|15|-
TGTGCCAGCAGTTCGACAGGAGACTCTGGAAACACCATATATTTT
CASSSTGDSGNTIYF
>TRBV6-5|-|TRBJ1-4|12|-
TGTGCCAGCAGGGAGATTAATGAAAAACTGTTTTTT
CASREINEKLFF
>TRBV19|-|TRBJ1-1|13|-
TGTGCCAGTAGTAACAGGGAGTGGACTGAAGCTTTCTTT
CASSNREWTEAFF
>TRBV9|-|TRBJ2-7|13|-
TGTGCCAGCAGCGTAGCTCCAGCCTACGAGCAGTACTTC
CASSVAPAYEQYF
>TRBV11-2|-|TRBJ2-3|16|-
TGTGCCAGCAGCTTAGTGGCGGGCCCTGGGGCAGATACGCAGTATTTT
CASSLVAGPGADTQYF
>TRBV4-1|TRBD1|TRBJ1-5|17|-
TGCGCCAGCAGCCAAGATTCGGCAGGGGGTTTCAATCAGCCCCAGCATTTT
CASSQDSAGGFNQPQHF
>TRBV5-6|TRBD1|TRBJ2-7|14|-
TGTGCCAGCAGCTTGGTGGGACAGAAGGGCGAGCAGTACTTC
CASSLVGQKGEQYF
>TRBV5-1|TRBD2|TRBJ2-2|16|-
TGCGCCAGCAGCTTGTTCGGAGTTAGCGGGACCGGGGAGCTGTTTTTT
CASSLFGVSGTGELFF
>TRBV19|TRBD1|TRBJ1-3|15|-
TGTGCCAGTAGTACACGGACAGGGACTGGAAACACCATATATTTT
CASSTRTGTGNTIYF
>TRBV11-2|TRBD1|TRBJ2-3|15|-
TGTGCCAGCAGCGATATCTCAGGGGGATCAGATACGCAGTATTTT
CASSDISGGSDTQYF
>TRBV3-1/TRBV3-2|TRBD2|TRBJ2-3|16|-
TGTGCCAGCAGCACCCGGACTAGCGTAAACACAGATACGCAGTATTTT
CASSTRTSVNTDTQYF
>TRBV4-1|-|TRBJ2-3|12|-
TGCGCCAGCAGCCTCGAGTCAGATACGCAGTATTTT
CASSLESDTQYF
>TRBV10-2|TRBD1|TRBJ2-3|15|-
TGCGCCAGCAAAGGGGGCGTCCCTTACACAGATACGCAGTATTTT
CASKGGVPYTDTQYF
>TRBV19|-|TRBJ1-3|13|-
TGTGCCAGTAGTACCGACAGGAGGAACACCATATATTTT
CASSTDRRNTIYF